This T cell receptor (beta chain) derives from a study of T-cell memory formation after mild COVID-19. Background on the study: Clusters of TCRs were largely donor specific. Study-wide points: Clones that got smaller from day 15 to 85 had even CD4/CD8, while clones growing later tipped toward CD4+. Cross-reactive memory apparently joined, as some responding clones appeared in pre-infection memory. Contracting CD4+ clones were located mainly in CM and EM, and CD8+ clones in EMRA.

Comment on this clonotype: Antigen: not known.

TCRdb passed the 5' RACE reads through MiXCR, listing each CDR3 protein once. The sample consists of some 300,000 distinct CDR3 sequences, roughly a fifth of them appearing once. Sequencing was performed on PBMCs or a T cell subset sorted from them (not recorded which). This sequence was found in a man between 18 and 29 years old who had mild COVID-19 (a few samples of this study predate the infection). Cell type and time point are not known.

This CDR3 reads CSARDPQRAPRETQYF. The CDR3 DNA reads as TGCAGTGCTAGAGACCCCCAACGGGCGCCGAGAGAGACCCAGTACTTC. The chain combines TRBV20-1 with TRBJ2-5, with D uncertain. This CDR3 comprises 16 residues. Germline values: CDR1 DFQATT, CDR2 SNEGSKA (reference sequence). The V and J ends lost 0 bases and 4 bases respectively, with 18 bases between them.